In its sample, the clone carrying this T cell receptor (beta chain) was seen many times. This entry comes from a study of identical twins. Germline V gives CDR1 MDHEN, CDR2 SYDVKM. Trimming stripped 5 bases from V and 4 bases from J, with 8 bases between. The CDR3 runs to 12 residues. Addition of a universal primer site occurred through template switching, and cDNA carried unique molecular identifiers. TCRdb re-derived calls from the 5' RACE reads in MiXCR, one entry per CDR3 protein. Here the sample spans approximately 600,000 distinct CDR3 sequences, about 7.6% being singletons. These same data were also listed under a study on yellow fever vaccine responses in identical twins.

This TCR came from a woman aged 18-35 years in good health. Sequenced material: PBMCs. The rearrangement uses TRBV28 and TRBJ1-2; no reliable D call. The CDR3 coding sequence is TGTGCCAGCAGTACCAAGTCCTATGGCTACACCTTC. It codes for CASSTKSYGYTF.